The TCR beta chain under discussion was sequenced for a study of cytomegalovirus exposure and HLA in healthy donors. Deletions cut 6 bases from V and 3 bases from J, with 6 bases between. The CDR3 has 11 amino acids. The V gene's germline CDR1 is SNHLY and CDR2 FYNNEI. With 60 Vbeta and 13 Jbeta primers, the PCR was carried out. Profiled with immunoSEQ multiplex PCR; TCRdb holds only in-frame clones, not every one. Among roughly 120,000 clones listed, approximately 67% were seen once. This sequence was found in a man between 18 and 29 years old in good health and CMV-seropositive. This chain uses TRBV2 with TRBJ2-7; possibly TRBD2 for D (5 bases). Material: PBMCs. In DNA, the CDR3 is TGTGCCAGCAGCGGGATCTACGAGCAGTACTTC. Amino acid sequence: CASSGIYEQYF.